This T cell receptor (beta chain) was retrieved from a study of blood T cell repertoires in COVID-19 (dated by TCRdb to the early 2020s). Some background on the complete study: The collaborator samples originated in the United States, Italy and Spain and spanned the acute and convalescent phases of COVID-19. Where available, HLA class I and class II types were obtained from metadata supplied by the sample provider rather than from assay-based typing. A de-identified subject ID, COVID-19 status, age in years and sex were almost always included in the sample metadata. The samples were drawn from two sources: the first 160 participants of the ongoing ImmuneRACE study, and approximately 1,300 subjects contributed by 6 global collaborators. Deeply sampled blood TCRbeta repertoires from subjects exposed to, actively infected with, or recovered from COVID-19 were included in the dataset. A freely available public database, intended as a resource for researchers studying the immune response to SARS-CoV-2, is where the repertoires were released. The material from the prospective study consisted of cDNA or gDNA derived from T cells, B-cell-depleted T cells, or PBMCs.

TCRbeta CDR3 regions were amplified from genomic DNA using the immunoSEQ Assay, a bias-controlled multiplex PCR. Turning to the authors' computational methods: The number of nucleated cells in each sample was estimated by amplification of reference gene primers within the assay. To quantify the absolute abundance of each unique TCRbeta CDR3 rearrangement, sequence reads were collapsed and filtered. For each sample, productive Simpson clonality was calculated as the square root of Simpson's diversity index over productive rearrangements. TCRdb holds this immuneACCESS table with in-frame rearrangements only. Some clones are missing; in checked studies, unresolved V genes explain under half, and the rest has no known cause. The V and J calls and the clone size are those of that table, but D and trimming were determined from the DNA. Here the sample has about 68,000 clones; approximately 81% occur a single time. The biggest ten clones account for around 8% of the sample.

CDR1 and CDR2, looked up from the germline V gene, are SGHRS and YFSETQ. The V and J ends are trimmed by 4 bases and 3 bases, leaving 17 bases between them. The CDR3 covers 15 residues, taking in both the cysteine and the phenylalanine. This entry keeps only the CDR3 DNA: 45 bases, framed from base 1. A remark on this clone: The antigen it recognizes is unknown. Base qualities are not recorded, but no much larger clone differs from it by a single base.

Results and caveats for the whole study, not just this receptor: The amount of clinical and demographic metadata varied by source and participant and was provided uncurated.

Whole blood was collected in K2EDTA tubes by collaborating institutions according to the institutions' own protocols. Collaborator samples were shipped for TCRbeta analysis as frozen whole blood, isolated PBMCs, or DNA extracted from either sample type. The sequence is built from TRBV5-1 and TRBJ2-7; a weak D assignment points to TRBD1 (6 bases agree). Sequencing was carried out using peripheral blood. The clonotype comes from a man in his fifties with active COVID-19. The DNA sequence is as follows: TGCGCCAGCAGCAAGGACAGAACCCACTACTACGAGCAGTACTTC. This translates into CASSKDRTHYYEQYF.